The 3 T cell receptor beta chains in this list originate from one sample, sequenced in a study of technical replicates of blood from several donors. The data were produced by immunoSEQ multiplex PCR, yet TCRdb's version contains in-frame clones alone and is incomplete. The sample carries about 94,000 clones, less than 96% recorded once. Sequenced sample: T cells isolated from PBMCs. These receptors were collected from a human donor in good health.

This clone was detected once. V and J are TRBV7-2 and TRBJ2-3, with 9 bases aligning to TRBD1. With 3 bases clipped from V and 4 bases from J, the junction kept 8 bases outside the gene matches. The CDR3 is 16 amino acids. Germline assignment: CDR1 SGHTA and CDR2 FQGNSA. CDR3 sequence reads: CASSFGTGLYADTQYF. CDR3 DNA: TGTGCCAGCAGCTTCGGGACAGGGTTGTATGCAGATACGCAGTATTTT.

DNA of the CDR3: TGTGCCAGCAGCTTAGTTCGGTTCGAGCAGTACTTC. This gives the protein CASSLVRFEQYF. The chain uses TRBV11-2 and TRBJ2-7; D uncertain. Trimming stripped 1 base from V and 6 bases from J, with 7 bases between. The germline V gene encodes CDR1 SGHAT and CDR2 FQNNGV. The length of the CDR3 is 12 residues.

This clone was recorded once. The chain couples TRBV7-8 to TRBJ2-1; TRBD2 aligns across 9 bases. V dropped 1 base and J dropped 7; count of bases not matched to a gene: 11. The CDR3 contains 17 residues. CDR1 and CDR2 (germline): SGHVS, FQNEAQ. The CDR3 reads CASSLVPTSGPFNEQFF. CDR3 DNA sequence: TGTGCCAGCAGCTTAGTCCCCACTAGCGGGCCTTTTAATGAGCAGTTCTTC.